This entry concerns a single T cell receptor (beta chain). Trimming shortened V by 2 bases and J by 3 bases, and 5 bases separated the two germline ends. The CDR3 has 13 residues. Germline CDR1 SGHTA, CDR2 FQGNSA. The data were taken from a study of glioma-infiltrating T cells after dendritic cell vaccination. Time point here: after dendritic cell vaccination, including at tumor progression/relapse. Repertoires were generated with immunoSEQ multiplex PCR, while TCRdb's copy carries only in-frame clones and drops some. The sample comprises approximately 85,000 clones, approximately 81% of which are singletons, and about 8.5% rests with the top ten.

The sample was blood, taken after dendritic cell vaccination. This TCR derives from a human donor with glioblastoma. The gene calls are TRBV7-2 and TRBJ1-3; D gene unclear. Written as DNA, the CDR3 is TGTGCCAGCAGCTTATCGTATGGAAACACCATATATTTT. Translated: CASSLSYGNTIYF.